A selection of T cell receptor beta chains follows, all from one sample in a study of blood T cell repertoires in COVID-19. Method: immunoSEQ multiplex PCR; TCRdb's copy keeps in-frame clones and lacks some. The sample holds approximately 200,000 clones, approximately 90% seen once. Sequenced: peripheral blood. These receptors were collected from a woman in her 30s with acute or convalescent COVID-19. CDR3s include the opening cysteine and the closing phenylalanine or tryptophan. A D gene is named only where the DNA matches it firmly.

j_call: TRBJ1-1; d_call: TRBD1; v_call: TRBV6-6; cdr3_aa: CASSYPKTGVDTEAFF
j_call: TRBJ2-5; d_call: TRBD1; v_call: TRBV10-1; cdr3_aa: CASSRGLGETQYF
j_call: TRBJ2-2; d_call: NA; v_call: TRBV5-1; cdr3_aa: CASSLRSDSLNTGELFF
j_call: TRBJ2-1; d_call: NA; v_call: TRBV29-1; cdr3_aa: CSGTLARSYNEQFF
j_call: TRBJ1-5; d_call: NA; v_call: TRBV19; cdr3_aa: CASSPTPHFLSNQPQHF
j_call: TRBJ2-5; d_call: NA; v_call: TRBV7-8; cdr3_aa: CASSLTLGTVSYYQYF
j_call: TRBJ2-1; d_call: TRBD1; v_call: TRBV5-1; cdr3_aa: CASSLAGTGEGVF
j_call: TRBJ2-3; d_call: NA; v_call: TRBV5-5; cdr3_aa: CASSLHPDTQYF
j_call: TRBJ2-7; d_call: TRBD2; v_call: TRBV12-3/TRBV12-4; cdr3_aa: CASRVAGAYEQYF
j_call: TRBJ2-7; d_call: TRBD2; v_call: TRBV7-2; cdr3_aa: CASSLVDSGIYEQYF
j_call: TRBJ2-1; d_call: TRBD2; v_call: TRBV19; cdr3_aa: CASSMGTSGRTGEQFF
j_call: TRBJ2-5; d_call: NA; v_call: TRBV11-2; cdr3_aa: CASSLMGGGETQYF
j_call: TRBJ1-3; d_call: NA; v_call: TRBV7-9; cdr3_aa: CASSLGQPGNTIYF
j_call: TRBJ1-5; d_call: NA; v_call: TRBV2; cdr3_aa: CASSDNNQPQHF
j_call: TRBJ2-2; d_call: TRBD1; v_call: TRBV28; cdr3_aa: CAITGGSNTGELFF
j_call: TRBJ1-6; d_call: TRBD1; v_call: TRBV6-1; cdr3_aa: CASSEVGRGLSPLHF
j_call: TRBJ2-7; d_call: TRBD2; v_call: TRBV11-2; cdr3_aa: CASSLRARWEGEQYF
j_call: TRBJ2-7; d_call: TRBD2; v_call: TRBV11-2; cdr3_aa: CASSLNQRGGYEQYF
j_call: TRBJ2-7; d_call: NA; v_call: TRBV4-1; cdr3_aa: CASSQVQGGSYEQYF
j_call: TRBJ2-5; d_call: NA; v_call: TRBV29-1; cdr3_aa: CSSDSGAQETQYF
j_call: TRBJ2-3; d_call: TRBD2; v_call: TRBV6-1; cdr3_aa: CASSELAGVIDTQYF
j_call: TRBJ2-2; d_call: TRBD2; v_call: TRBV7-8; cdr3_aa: CASSPTGSGMNTGELFF
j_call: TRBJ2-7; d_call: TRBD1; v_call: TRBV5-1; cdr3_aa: CASTWTGSDEQYF
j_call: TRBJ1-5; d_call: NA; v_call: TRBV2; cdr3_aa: CARGSGGNQPQHF
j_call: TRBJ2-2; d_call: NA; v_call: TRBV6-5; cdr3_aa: CASSHFGAPGELFF
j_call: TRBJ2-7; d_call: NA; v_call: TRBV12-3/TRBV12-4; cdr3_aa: CASSLGGGNEQYF
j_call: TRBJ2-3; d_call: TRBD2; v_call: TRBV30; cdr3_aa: CAWSVWLAGDSEDTQYF
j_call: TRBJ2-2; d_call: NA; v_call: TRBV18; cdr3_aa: CASSLDRTGELFF
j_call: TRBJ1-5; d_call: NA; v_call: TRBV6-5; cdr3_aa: CASERGQPQHF
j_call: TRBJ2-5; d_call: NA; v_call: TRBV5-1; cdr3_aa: CASSSTTGAGETQYF
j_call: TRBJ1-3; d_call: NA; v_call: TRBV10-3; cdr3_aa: CAIRGSSGNTIYF
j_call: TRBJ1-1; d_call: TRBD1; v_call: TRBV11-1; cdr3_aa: CASSLQQGYTEAFF
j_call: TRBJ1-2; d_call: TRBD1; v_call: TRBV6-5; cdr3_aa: CASTLGGLNYGYTF
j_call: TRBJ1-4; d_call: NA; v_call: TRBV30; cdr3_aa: CAWSAPVEKLFF
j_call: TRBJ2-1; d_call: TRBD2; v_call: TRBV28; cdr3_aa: CASSLRGTSGDGFF
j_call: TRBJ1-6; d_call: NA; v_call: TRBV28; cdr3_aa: CASSLRGFTLHF
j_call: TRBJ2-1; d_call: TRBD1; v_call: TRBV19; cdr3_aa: CASSITGGNWQFF
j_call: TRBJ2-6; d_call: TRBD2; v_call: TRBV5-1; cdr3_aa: CASSLDGREVYGANVLTF
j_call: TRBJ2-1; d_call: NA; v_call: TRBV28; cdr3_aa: CASNGLHNEQFF
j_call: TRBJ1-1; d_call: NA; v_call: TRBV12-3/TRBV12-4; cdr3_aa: CASSVHGGTEAFF
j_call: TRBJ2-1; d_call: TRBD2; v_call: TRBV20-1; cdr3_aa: CSASGLAGKVDEQFF
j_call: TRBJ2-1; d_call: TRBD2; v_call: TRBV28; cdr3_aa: CASSLTSGRSGEQFF
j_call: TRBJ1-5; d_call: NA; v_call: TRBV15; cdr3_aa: CATSNPGAPQPQHF
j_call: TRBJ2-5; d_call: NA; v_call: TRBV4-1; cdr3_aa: CASSQPSGKETQYF
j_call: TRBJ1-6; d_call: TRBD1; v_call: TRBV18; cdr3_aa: CASSPQDRANSPLHF
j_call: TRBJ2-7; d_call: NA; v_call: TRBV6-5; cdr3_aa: CASSYTQGGEQYF
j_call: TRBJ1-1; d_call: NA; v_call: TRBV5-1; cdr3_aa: CASSLGDDYAEAFF
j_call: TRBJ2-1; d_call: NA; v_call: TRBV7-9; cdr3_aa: CARPGLPSPEFF
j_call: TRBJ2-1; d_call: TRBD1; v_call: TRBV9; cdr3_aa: CASSAGTVYNEQFF
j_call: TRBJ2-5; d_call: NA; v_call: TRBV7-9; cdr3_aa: CASSLRVQETQYF
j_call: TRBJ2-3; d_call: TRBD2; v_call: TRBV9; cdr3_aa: CASSVTTSGSIGDTQYF
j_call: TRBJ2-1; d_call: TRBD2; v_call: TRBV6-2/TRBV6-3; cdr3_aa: CASSYRAGGPPNEQFF
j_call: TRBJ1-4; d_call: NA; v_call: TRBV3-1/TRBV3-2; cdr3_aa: CASRIRVGDEKLFF
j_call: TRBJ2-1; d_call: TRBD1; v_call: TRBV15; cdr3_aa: CATSRRGNYRGNLNEQFF
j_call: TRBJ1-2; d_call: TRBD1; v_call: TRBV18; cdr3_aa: CASSKTTGGRRGYTF
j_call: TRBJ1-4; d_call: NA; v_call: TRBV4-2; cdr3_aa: CASSLQSEKLFF
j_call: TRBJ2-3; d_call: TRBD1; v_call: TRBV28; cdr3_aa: CASSFPPDRGRGDTQYF
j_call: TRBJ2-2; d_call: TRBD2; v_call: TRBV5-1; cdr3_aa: CASSLQGLDAGELFF